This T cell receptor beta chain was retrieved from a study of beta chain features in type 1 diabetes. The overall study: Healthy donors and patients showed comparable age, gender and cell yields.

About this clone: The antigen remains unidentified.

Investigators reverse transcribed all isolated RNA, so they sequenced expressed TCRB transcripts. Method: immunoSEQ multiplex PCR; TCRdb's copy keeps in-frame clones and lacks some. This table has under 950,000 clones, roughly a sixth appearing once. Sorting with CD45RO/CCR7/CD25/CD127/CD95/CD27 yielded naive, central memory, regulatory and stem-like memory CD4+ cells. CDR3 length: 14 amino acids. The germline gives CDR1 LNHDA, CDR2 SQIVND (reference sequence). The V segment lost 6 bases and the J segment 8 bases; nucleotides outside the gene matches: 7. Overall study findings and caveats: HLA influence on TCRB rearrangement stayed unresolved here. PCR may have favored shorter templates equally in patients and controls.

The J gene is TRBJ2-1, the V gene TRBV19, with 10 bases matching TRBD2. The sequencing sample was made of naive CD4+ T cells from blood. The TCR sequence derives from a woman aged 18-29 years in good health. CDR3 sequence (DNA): TGTGCCAGTAGGCGGAGCGGGAGGGGCGATGAGCAGTTCTTC. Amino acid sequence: CASRRSGRGDEQFF. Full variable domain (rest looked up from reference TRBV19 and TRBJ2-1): DGGITQSPKYLFRKEGQNVTLSCEQNLNHDAMYWYRQDPGQGLRLIYYSQIVNDFQKGDIAEGYSVSREKKESFPLTVTSAQKNPTAFYLCASRRSGRGDEQFFGPGTRLTVL.